The TCR beta chain described here comes from a study of T cells in Graves' hyperthyroidism and ophthalmopathy. RNA transcripts yielded amplified TCR beta CDR3 regions. First-round RT-PCR of the TCR CDR3 relied on the HTBI primer set. TCRdb re-derived calls from the multiplex PCR reads in MiXCR, one entry per CDR3 protein. The table shows hundreds of thousands of distinct CDR3 sequences, with just under 45% occurring only once. The study excluded patients with uncontrolled infection, other autoimmune disease, pregnancy or lactation. Study conclusions and caveats: Among thyroid clonotypes expanded above 0.001, most also appeared in blood. In validation, the model predicted ophthalmopathy. These predictions came a median about 6.5 months before onset.

Looked up from germline, CDR1 is DFQATT and CDR2 is SNEGSKA (reference sequence). This CDR3 comprises 13 residues. To note about this clonotype: Its antigen is undetermined. At one of its ends the junction is not consistent with the germline gene, which may arise from a read error.

The genes are TRBV20-1 and TRBJ1-1, with D uncertain. This clonotype was sampled from an adult man with Graves' disease, either hyperthyroidism or ophthalmopathy (not recorded which). The material sequenced was peripheral blood or thyroid tissue (not recorded which). CDR3 region: CAWSPPLNTEAFF. CDR3 in DNA: TGTGCCTGGAGTCCCCCACTGAACACTGAAGCTTTCTTT.